These 9 T cell receptor beta chains share one sample of origin, sequenced in a study of OX40 agonist ivuxolimab in advanced cancers. Measured with immunoSEQ multiplex PCR; TCRdb has only the in-frame clones, and not every one. The sample contains around 80,000 clones, just over 85% of which appear only once. The material was CD4+ or CD8+ T cells sorted from blood, obtained in a trial of the OX40 agonist ivuxolimab. These receptors were collected from an adult with an advanced solid tumor such as melanoma, head and neck, liver or kidney cancer.

The CDR3, as DNA: TGTGCCAGCAGTGAATTCGGGGGCCCCCCAAATGAGCAGTTCTTC. This translates into CASSEFGGPPNEQFF. This rearrangement joins TRBV25-1 to TRBJ2-1; D possibly matches TRBD1 or TRBD2 (6 bases each). Trimming pared 1 base from V and 7 bases from J, leaving 14 bases between. CDR1 MGHDK and CDR2 SYGVNS come from the germline V gene. This CDR3 contains 15 residues. The complete variable domain, with remaining parts taken from reference TRBV25-1 and TRBJ2-1, reads EADIYQTPRYLVIGTGKKITLECSQTMGHDKMYWYQQDPGMELHLIHYSYGVNSTEKGDLSSESTVSRIRTEHFPLTLESARPSHTSQYLCASSEFGGPPNEQFFGPGTRLTVL.

This sequence joins TRBV28 and TRBJ2-4; the D call may be TRBD1 or TRBD2 (6 bases each). The CDR3 sequence is 15 residues long. Trimming stripped 3 bases from V and 1 base from J, with 10 bases between. Germline-derived CDR1 and CDR2 are MDHEN and SYDVKM. CDR3 residues: CASSLPGAAKNIQYF. The CDR3 region has the DNA TGTGCCAGCAGTTTGCCGGGGGCGGCCAAAAACATTCAGTACTTC.

The V call is TRBV7-9, the J call TRBJ2-2, with D possibly called TRBD1 or TRBD2 (5 bases each). The CDR3 length is 13 residues. Germline lookup yields CDR1 SEHNR and CDR2 FQNEAQ (reference sequence). Trimming cost V 5 bases and J 6 bases, with 10 bases left between them. The CDR3 protein is CASSEGESGELFF. The CDR3 coding sequence is TGTGCCAGCAGCGAAGGGGAGTCCGGGGAGCTGTTTTTT.

The chain links TRBV29-1 to TRBJ2-2; a possible D gene is TRBD1 (6 bases). CDR3 length equals 15 residues. Trimming removed 2 bases from V and 1 base from J, with 11 bases in between. The germline V gene encodes CDR1 SQVTM and CDR2 ANQGSEA. In DNA form, the CDR3 reads TGCAGCGTTGAATGGGGGCTTAGGAACACCGGGGAGCTGTTTTTT. Its protein product is CSVEWGLRNTGELFF.

On this clone: The sample carries other DNA sequences with the same CDR3. The gene calls are TRBV14 and TRBJ2-7, with D tentatively TRBD1 (6 bases). Germline assignment: CDR1 SGHDN and CDR2 FVKESK. The CDR3 length is 14 residues. With 4 bases removed from V and 5 bases from J, the gap between germline ends came to 15 bases. The chain's CDR3 is CASSPQAGVHEQYF. The CDR3 coding sequence is TGTGCCAGCAGCCCCCAGGCAGGGGTCCACGAGCAGTACTTC.

This chain links TRBV9 with TRBJ2-1; 11 bases agree with TRBD2. V lost 0 bases, J lost 14 bases, and 10 bases stayed unmatched. Germline assignment: CDR1 SGDLS and CDR2 YYNGEE. The length of the CDR3 is 15 residues. The CDR3 nucleotides are TGTGCCAGCAGCGTAGCAATGACTAGCGGGACTAAGAAGTTCTTC. Translated, it gives CASSVAMTSGTKKFF.

V and J are TRBV4-2 and TRBJ1-2, with D unresolved. The V gene lost 1 base and the J gene lost 1 base, with 13 bases spanning the gap. This CDR3 has 16 amino acids. CDR1 is LGHNA and CDR2 is YNFKEQ in the germline V gene. CDR3 loop: CASSQAGIRSNYGYTF. The CDR3 DNA is TGTGCCAGCAGCCAAGCCGGGATTAGGAGTAACTATGGCTACACCTTC.

This chain connects TRBV7-2 to TRBJ2-2; 10 bases match TRBD2. This CDR3 is 16 amino acids long. Germline trimming cut 3 bases from V and 7 bases from J; bases unmatched to any gene: 8. The V gene's germline CDR1 is SGHTA and CDR2 FQGNSA. Here the CDR3 reads CASSLMLAGVNGELFF. The CDR3 DNA follows: TGTGCCAGCAGCTTGATGCTAGCGGGAGTTAACGGGGAGCTGTTTTTT.

The V gene is TRBV12-5, the J gene TRBJ2-3; no firm D call. This CDR3 comprises 15 residues. Looked up from germline, CDR1 is LGHNT and CDR2 is FRNRAP. V lost 2 bases and J lost 4, with 13 bases in between. Here the CDR3 DNA reads TGTGCTAGTGGTTTGAGCCCGGCTGTCCCAGATACGCAGTATTTT. It is translated as CASGLSPAVPDTQYF. The full variable domain, its missing parts supplied by reference TRBV12-5 and TRBJ2-3, is DARVTQTPRHKVTEMGQEVTMRCQPILGHNTVFWYRQTMMQGLELLAYFRNRAPLDDSGMPKDRFSAEMPDATLATLKIQPSEPRDSAVYFCASGLSPAVPDTQYFGPGTRLTVL.